This T cell receptor beta chain was identified in a study of T cells after yellow fever vaccination. Study as a whole: Preparation of fractions with low cell numbers was performed using SMART-Seq v4 Ultra Low Input. Study results and caveats: Subsequent to the booster, the majority of primary-vaccination clones reappeared (around 96% CD4, approximately 85% CD8). Some clonotypes were seen in both the CD4 and the CD8 compartments. These made up a small share and likely arose from convergent recombination.

About this clonotype: What it recognizes is unknown.

Template-switching 5'RACE yielded the TCR cDNA; a universal primer site and UMIs were added in the process. MiXCR, applied by TCRdb to the 5' RACE reads, yields one record per CDR3 protein. The sample consists of just under 600,000 distinct CDR3 sequences, approximately 12% of them appearing once. The receptor's source is a man aged 25-45 years who received the YFV17D yellow fever vaccine. The specimen comprised PBMCs, sampled on the day of the yellow fever booster vaccination.

CDR3 nucleotide sequence: TGTGCCAGCAGCTTAATAGGAGCCTCCTACGAGCAGTACTTC. The encoded protein is CASSLIGASYEQYF. The chain links TRBV7-8 to TRBJ2-7; no clear D gene. This CDR3 has 14 amino acids. Germline-derived CDR1 and CDR2 are SGHVS and FQNEAQ. The ends were cut back, 2 bases at V and 0 bases at J, with 8 bases in the middle.